This TCR beta chain was sequenced in a study of blood T cells in healthy people across ages. Study-wide points: TCR beta diversity, measured per million T cells, fell in a roughly linear way with age. Strongly correlated with naive T cell percentage was TCR beta diversity.

Sample donors were healthy Caucasian individuals that came from Russia, aged about 6 to 95. This CDR3 comprises 16 residues. CDR1 is SNHLY and CDR2 is FYNNEI in the germline V gene. Trimming removed 5 bases from V and 11 bases from J, with 27 bases in between. For this clonotype: What it binds is unknown.

A J-beta primer mix and a sample-barcoded 5' primer were used in a second PCR of roughly 7 to 12 cycles. TCRdb re-called the 5' RACE reads through MiXCR, storing one row per CDR3 protein. Of about 1.8 million distinct CDR3 sequences listed, just under 50% are singletons. The sequence was obtained from a woman between 35 and 50 years old in good health. Sequenced material: blood. The chain joins TRBV2 to TRBJ2-5, with unresolved D. CDR3 amino acids: CASSSYLIRSDREQYF. In DNA form, the CDR3 reads TGTGCCAGCAGTTCCTACCTTATCCGTTCTGATAGAGAGCAGTACTTC. The full variable domain, with the rest looked up from reference TRBV2 and TRBJ2-5, is EPEVTQTPSHQVTQMGQEVILRCVPISNHLYFYWYRQILGQKVEFLVSFYNNEISEKSEIFDDQFSVERPDGSNFTLKIRSTKLEDSAMYFCASSSYLIRSDREQYFGPGTRLLVL.